This entry is about one TCR beta chain. Its antigen is undetermined. This record belongs to a study of cytomegalovirus exposure and HLA in healthy donors. Overall study results and limits: Later, an analysis showed that TCR beta chains associated with HLA were more clonally expanded than others that were equally common.

The germline V gene has CDR1 LNHDA and CDR2 SQIVND (reference sequence). V was pared by 5 bases and J by 2 bases, with 13 bases between. The CDR3 is 15 amino acids. The PCR made use of 60 Vbeta and 13 Jbeta primers. TCRdb's copy holds only in-frame clones and misses some; the assay was immunoSEQ multiplex PCR. The sample records 200,000 or so clones, under 80% being singletons. The TCR sequence derives from a girl aged 2 to 9 in good health and CMV-seronegative. Sequencing was done on a sample of PBMCs. This chain links TRBV19 with TRBJ1-5; the D gene is possibly TRBD1 (6 bases). The CDR3 DNA follows: TGTGCCAGTAGTCGCGGGGGCGGGCGCAATCAGCCCCAGCATTTT. Its translation is CASSRGGGRNQPQHF.